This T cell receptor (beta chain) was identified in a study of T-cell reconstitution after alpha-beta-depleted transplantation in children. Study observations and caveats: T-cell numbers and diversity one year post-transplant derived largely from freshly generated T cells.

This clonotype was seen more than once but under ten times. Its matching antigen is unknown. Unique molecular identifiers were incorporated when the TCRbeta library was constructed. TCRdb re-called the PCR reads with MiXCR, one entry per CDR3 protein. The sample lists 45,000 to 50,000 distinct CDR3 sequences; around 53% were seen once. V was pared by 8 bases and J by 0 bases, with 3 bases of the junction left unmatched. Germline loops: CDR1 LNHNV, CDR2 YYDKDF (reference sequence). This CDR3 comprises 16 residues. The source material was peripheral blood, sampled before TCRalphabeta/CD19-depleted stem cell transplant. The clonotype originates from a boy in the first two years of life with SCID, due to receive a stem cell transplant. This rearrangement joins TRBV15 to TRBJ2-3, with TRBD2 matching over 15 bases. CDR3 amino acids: CATGTSGGSSTDTQYF. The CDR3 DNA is TGTGCCACCGGGACTAGCGGGGGGAGTAGCACAGATACGCAGTATTTT.